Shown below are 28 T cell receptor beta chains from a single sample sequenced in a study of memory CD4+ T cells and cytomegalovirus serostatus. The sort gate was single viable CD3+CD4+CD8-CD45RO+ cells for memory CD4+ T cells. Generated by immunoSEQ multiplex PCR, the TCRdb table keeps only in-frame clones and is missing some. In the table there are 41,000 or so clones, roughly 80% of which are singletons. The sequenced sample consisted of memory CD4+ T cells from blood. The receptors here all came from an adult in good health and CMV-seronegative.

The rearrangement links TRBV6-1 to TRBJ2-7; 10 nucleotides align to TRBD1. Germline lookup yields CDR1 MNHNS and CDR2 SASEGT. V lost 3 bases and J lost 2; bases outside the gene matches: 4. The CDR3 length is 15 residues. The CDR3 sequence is CASSDRTGGAYEQYF. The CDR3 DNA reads TGTGCCAGCAGTGACAGGACAGGGGGTGCCTACGAGCAGTACTTC.

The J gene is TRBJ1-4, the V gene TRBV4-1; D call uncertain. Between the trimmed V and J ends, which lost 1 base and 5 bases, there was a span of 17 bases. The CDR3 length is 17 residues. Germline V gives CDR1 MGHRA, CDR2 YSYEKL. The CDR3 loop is CASSQAGFSGGNEKLFF. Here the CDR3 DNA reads TGCGCCAGCAGCCAAGCGGGCTTTTCGGGAGGGAATGAAAAACTGTTTTTT.

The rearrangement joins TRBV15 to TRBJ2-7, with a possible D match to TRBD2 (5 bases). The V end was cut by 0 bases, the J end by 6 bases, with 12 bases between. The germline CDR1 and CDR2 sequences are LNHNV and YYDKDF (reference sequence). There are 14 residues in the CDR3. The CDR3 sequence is CATSRESNGGEQYF. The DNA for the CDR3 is TGTGCCACCAGCAGAGAGAGTAACGGAGGCGAGCAGTACTTC.

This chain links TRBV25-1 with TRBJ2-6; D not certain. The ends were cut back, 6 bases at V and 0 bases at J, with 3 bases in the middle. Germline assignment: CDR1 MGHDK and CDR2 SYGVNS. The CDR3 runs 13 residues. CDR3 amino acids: CASSRSGANVLTF. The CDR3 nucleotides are TGTGCCAGCAGCCGCTCTGGGGCCAACGTCCTGACTTTC.

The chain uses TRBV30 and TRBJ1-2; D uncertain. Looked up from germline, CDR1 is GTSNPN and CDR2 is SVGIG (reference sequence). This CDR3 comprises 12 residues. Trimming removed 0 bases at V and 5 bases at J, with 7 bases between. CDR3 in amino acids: CAWSVGRYGYTF. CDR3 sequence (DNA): TGTGCCTGGAGTGTCGGGCGATATGGCTACACCTTC.

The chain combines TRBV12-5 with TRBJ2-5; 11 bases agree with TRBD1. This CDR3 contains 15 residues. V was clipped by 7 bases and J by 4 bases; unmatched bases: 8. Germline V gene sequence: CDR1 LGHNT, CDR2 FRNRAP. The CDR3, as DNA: TGTGCTAGTGCCCGCGGGACAGGGGGTACAGAGACCCAGTACTTC. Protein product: CASARGTGGTETQYF.

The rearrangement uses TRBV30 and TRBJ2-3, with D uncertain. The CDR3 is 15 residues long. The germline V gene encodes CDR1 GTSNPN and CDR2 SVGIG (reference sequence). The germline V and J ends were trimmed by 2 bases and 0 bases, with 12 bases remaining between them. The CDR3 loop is CAWSSAAASTDTQYF. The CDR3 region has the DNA TGTGCCTGGAGTAGCGCGGCCGCCAGCACAGATACGCAGTATTTT.

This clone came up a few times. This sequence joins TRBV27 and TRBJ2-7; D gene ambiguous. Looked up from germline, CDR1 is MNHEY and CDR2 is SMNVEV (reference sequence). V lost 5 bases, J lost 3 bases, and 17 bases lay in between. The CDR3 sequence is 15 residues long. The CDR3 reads CASSPLERVLYEQYF. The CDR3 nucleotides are TGTGCCAGCAGTCCCCTGGAACGGGTCCTCTACGAGCAGTACTTC.

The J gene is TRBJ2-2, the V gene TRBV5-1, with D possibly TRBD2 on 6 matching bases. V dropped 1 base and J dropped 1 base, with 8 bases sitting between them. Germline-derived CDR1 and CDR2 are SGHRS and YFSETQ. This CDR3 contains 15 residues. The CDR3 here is CASSLQGGNTGELFF. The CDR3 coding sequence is TGCGCCAGCAGCTTGCAGGGAGGGAACACCGGGGAGCTGTTTTTT.

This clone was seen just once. The CDR3 sequence: CASRGGGPSSYNEQFF. The DNA of the CDR3 is TGCGCCAGCAGGGGCGGGGGTCCGAGCTCCTACAATGAGCAGTTCTTC. The chain recombines TRBV5-1 with TRBJ2-1, with 7 positions matching TRBD2. CDR1 is SGHRS, CDR2 YFSETQ, per germline. The CDR3 totals 16 residues. The trim removed 5 bases at V and 0 bases at J, leaving 8 bases unmatched.

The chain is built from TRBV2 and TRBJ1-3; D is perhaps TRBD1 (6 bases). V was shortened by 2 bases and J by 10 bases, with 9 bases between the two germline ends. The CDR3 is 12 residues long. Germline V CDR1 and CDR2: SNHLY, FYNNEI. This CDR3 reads CASSEFRGTIYF. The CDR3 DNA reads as TGTGCCAGCAGTGAATTTAGGGGGACCATATATTTT.

CDR3 residues: CASSPEGQGSYEQYF. In DNA form, the CDR3 reads TGTGCCAGCAGCCCCGAGGGACAGGGTTCCTACGAGCAGTACTTC. The chain couples TRBV27 to TRBJ2-7; 9 bases match TRBD1. The germline V gene has CDR1 MNHEY and CDR2 SMNVEV (reference sequence). This CDR3 is 15 amino acids long. V was clipped by 6 bases and J by 1 base; unmatched bases: 7.

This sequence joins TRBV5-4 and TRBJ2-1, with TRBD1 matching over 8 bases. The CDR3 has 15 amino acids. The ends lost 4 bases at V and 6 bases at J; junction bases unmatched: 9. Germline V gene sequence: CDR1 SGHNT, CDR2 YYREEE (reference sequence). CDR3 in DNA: TGTGCCAGCAGCCCTACAGGGGGAAGTCCCAATGAGCAGTTCTTC. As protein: CASSPTGGSPNEQFF.

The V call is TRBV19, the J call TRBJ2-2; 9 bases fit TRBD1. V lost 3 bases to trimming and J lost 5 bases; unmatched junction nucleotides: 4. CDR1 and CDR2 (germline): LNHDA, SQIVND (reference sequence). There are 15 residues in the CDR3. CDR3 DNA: TGTGCCAGTAGTATTAGTGGACAGGGGACCGGGGAGCTGTTTTTT. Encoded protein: CASSISGQGTGELFF.

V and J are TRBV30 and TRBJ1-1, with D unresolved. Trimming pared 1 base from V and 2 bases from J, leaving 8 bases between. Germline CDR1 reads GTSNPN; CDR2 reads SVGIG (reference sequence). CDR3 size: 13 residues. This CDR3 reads CAWSGDRNTEAFF. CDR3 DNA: TGTGCCTGGAGTGGAGATAGAAACACTGAAGCTTTCTTT.

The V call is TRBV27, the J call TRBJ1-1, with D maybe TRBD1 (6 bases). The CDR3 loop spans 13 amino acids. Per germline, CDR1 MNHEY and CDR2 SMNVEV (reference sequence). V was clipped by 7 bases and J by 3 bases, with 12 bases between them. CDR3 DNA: TGTGCCAGCAAGACAGGAGCGGACACTGAAGCTTTCTTT. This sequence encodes CASKTGADTEAFF.

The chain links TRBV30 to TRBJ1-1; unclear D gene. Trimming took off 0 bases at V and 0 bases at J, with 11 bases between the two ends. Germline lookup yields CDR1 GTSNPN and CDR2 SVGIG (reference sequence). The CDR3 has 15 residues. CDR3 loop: CAWSVSGSMNTEAFF. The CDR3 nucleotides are TGTGCCTGGAGTGTATCCGGCAGTATGAACACTGAAGCTTTCTTT.

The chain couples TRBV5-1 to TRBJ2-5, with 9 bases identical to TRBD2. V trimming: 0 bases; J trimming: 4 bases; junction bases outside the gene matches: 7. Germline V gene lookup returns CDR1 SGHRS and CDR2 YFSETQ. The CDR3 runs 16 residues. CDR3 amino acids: CASSLGERGEPETQYF. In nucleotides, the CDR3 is TGCGCCAGCAGCTTGGGGGAGCGGGGGGAGCCAGAGACCCAGTACTTC. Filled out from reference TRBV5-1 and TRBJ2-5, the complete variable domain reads KAGVTQTPRYLIKTRGQQVTLSCSPISGHRSVSWYQQTPGQGLQFLFEYFSETQRNKGNFPGRFSGRQFSNSRSEMNVSTLELGDSALYLCASSLGERGEPETQYFGPGTRLLVL.

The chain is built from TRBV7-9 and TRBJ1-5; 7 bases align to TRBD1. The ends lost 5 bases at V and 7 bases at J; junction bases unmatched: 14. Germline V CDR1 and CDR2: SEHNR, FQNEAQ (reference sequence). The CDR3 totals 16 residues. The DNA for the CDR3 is TGTGCCAGCAGCACCTCCGACAGGGTTGGCTACCAGCCCCAGCATTTT. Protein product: CASSTSDRVGYQPQHF.

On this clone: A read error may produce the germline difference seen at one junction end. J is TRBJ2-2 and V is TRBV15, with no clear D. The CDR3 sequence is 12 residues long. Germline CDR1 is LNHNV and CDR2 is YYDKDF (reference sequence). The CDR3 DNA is TGTGCCACCAGCGGAGATACCGGGGAGCTGTTTTTT. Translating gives CATSGDTGELFF.

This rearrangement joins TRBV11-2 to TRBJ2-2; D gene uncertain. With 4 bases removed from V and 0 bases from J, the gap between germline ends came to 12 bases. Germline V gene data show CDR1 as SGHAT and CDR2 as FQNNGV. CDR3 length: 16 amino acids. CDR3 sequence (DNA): TGTGCCAGCAGCTCCGATCCTCGACCGAACACCGGGGAGCTGTTTTTT. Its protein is CASSSDPRPNTGELFF.

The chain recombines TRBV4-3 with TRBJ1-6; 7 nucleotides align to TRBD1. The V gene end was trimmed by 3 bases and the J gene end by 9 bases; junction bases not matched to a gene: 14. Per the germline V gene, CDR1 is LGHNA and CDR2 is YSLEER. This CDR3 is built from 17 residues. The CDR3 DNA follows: TGCGCCAGCAGCCAGTACTATGGGACAGCTGGGAGTTCACCCCTCCACTTT. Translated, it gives CASSQYYGTAGSSPLHF.

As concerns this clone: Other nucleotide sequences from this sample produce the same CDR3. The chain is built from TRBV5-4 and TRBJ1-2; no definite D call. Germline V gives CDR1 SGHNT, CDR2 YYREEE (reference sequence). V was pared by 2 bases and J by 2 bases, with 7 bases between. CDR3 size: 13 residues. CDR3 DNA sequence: TGTGCCAGCAGCTTAAGGGAGAACTATGGCTACACCTTC. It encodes CASSLRENYGYTF.

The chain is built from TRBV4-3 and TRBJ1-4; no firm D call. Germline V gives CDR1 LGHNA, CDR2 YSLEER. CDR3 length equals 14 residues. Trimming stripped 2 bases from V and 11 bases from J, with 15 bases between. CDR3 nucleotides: TGCGCCAGCAGCCAAACCTCCTACGGAGCTAAACTGTTTTTT. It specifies CASSQTSYGAKLFF.

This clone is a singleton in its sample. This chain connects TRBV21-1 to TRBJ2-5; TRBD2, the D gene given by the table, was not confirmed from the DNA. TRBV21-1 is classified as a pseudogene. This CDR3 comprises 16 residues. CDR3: CASSKGEGGLGETQYF. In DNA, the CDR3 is TGTGCCAGCAGCAAAGGGGAGGGGGGATTGGGAGAGACCCAGTACTTC.

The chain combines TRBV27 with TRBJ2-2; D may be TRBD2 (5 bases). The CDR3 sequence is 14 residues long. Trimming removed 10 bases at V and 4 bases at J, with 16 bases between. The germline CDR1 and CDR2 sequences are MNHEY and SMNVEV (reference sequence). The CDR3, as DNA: TGTGCCATTCGGACCGCGGCGGGCACCGGGGAGCTGTTTTTT. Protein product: CAIRTAAGTGELFF.

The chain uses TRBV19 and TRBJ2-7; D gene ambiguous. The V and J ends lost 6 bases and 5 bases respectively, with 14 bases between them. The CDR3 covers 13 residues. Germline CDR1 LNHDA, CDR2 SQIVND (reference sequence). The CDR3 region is CASREDGGHEQYF. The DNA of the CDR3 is TGTGCCAGTAGAGAAGACGGCGGCCACGAGCAGTACTTC.

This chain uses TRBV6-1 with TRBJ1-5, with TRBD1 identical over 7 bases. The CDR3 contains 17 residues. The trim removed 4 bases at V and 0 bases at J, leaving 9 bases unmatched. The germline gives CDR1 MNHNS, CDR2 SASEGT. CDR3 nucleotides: TGTGCCAGCAGTGGAACACTAGGGACAGCTAGCAATCAGCCCCAGCATTTT. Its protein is CASSGTLGTASNQPQHF.